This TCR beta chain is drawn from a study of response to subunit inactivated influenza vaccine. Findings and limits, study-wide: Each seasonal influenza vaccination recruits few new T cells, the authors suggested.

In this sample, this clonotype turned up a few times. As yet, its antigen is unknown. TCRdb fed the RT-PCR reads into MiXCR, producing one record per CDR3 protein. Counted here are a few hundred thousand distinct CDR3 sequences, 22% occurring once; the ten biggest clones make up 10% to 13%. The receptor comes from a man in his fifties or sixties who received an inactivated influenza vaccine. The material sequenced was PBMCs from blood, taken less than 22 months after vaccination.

The CDR3 bases are TGTGCCAGCAGATCTCAGGGGGCGGAGAACTATGGCTACACCTTC. Protein sequence: CASRSQGAENYGYTF. The chain recombines TRBV6-1 with TRBJ1-2; 8 bases fit TRBD1. There are 15 residues in the CDR3. V was clipped by 6 bases and J by 2 bases; unmatched bases: 8. Germline lookup yields CDR1 MNHNS and CDR2 SASEGT.